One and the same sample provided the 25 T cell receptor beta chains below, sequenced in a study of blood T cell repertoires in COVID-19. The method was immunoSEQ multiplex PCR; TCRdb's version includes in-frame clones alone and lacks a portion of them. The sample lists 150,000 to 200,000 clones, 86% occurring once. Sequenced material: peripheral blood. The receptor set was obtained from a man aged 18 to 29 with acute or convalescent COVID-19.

This CDR3 reads CASSPGLQPGTQYF. The CDR3 DNA follows: TGTGCCAGCAGCCCGGGACTCCAACCCGGAACCCAGTACTTC. The chain links TRBV28 to TRBJ2-5; a possible D gene is TRBD2 (6 bases). V gave up 6 bases and J gave up 8 bases, with 19 bases separating them. Germline V gene lookup returns CDR1 MDHEN and CDR2 SYDVKM. The CDR3 loop spans 14 amino acids. The full variable domain, its missing parts supplied by reference TRBV28 and TRBJ2-5, is DVKVTQSSRYLVKRTGEKVFLECVQDMDHENMFWYRQDPGLGLRLIYFSYDVKMKEKGDIPEGYSVSREKKERFSLILESASTNQTSMYLCASSPGLQPGTQYFGPGTRLLVL.

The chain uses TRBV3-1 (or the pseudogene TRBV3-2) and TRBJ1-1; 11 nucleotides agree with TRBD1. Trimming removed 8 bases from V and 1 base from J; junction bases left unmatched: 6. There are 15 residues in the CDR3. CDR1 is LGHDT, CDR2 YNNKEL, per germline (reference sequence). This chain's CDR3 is CASSDRGRTNTEAFF. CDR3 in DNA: TGTGCCAGCTCGGACAGGGGGCGAACGAACACTGAAGCTTTCTTT.

CDR3 in DNA: TGTGCCAGCAGTTTGAGTGGGGGGAAGCCCCAGCATTTT. It codes for CASSLSGGKPQHF. This chain links TRBV12-3 or TRBV12-4 with TRBJ1-5, with D possibly being TRBD1 (5 bases). The V and J ends lost 3 bases and 8 bases respectively, with 11 bases between them. The CDR3 extends over 13 amino acids.

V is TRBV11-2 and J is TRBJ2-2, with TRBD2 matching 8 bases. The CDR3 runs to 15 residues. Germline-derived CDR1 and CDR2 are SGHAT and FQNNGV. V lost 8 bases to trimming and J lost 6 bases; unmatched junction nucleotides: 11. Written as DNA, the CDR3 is TGTGCCAGCCCTAGCGTCGGGGGGGCCTCCGGGGAGCTGTTTTTT. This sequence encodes CASPSVGGASGELFF.

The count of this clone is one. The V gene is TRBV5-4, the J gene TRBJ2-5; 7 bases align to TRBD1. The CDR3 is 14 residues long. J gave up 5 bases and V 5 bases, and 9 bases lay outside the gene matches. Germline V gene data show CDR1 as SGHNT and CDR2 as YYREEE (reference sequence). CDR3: CASSRDSWRETQYF. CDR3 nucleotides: TGTGCCAGCAGTAGGGACAGCTGGAGGGAGACCCAGTACTTC.

The CDR3 sequence is CAWGWGDTGNTIYF. Here the CDR3 DNA reads TGTGCCTGGGGCTGGGGGGATACTGGAAACACCATATATTTT. V usage is TRBV30 and J usage is TRBJ1-3; D might be TRBD1 (5 bases). Deletions cut 5 bases from V and 2 bases from J, with 13 bases between. The CDR3 extends over 14 amino acids. The germline CDR1 and CDR2 sequences are GTSNPN and SVGIG (reference sequence).

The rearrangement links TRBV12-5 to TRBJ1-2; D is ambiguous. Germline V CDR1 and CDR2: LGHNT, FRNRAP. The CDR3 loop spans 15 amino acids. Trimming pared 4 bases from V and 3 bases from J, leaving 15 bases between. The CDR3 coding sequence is TGTGCTAGTGGTTCTGGGGTGGGGAGGGACTATGGCTACACCTTC. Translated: CASGSGVGRDYGYTF.

The CDR3 DNA is TGTGCCAGCTCACTCACCGCTCCAGGGGGCGGGAGTCAGCCCCAGCATTTT. Protein: CASSLTAPGGGSQPQHF. J is TRBJ1-5 and V is TRBV18; 8 bases line up with TRBD1. Germline CDR1 reads KGHSH; CDR2 reads LQKENI. CDR3 length: 17 amino acids. After removal of 4 bases from V and 6 bases from J, the junction contained 14 bases not matched to a gene.

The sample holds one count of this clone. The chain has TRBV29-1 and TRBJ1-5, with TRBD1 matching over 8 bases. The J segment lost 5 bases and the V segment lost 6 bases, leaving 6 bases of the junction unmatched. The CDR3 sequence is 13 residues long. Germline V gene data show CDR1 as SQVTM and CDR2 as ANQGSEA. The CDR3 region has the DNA TGCAGCGTATTGGACAGGGCGGATCAGCCCCAGCATTTT. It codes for CSVLDRADQPQHF.

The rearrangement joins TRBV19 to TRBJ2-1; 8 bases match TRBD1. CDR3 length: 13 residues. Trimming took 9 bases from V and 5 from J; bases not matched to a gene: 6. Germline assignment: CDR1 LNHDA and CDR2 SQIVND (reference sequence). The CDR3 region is CASGQGLDNEQFF. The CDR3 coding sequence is TGTGCCAGCGGACAGGGCCTCGACAATGAGCAGTTCTTC. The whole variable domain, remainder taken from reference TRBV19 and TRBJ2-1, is DGGITQSPKYLFRKEGQNVTLSCEQNLNHDAMYWYRQDPGQGLRLIYYSQIVNDFQKGDIAEGYSVSREKKESFPLTVTSAQKNPTAFYLCASGQGLDNEQFFGPGTRLTVL.

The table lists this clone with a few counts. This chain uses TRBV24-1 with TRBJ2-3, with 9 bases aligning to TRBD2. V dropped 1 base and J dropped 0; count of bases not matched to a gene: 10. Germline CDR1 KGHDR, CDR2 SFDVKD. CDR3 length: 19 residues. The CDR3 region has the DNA TGTGCCACCAGTGATTTTAAAACGAGGCTAGCGGGGAGCACAGATACGCAGTATTTT. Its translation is CATSDFKTRLAGSTDTQYF.

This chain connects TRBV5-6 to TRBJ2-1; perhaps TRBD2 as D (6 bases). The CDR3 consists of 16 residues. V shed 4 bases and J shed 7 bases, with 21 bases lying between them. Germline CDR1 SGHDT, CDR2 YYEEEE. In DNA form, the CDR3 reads TGTGCCAGCAGCACTTCCGGGACGGGAGCTGGGAATGAGCAGTTCTTC. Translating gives CASSTSGTGAGNEQFF.

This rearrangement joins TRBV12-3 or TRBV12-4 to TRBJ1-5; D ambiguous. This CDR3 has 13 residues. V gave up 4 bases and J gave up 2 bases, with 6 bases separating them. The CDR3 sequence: CASSYEGNQPQHF. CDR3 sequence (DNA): TGTGCCAGCAGTTATGAGGGCAATCAGCCCCAGCATTTT.

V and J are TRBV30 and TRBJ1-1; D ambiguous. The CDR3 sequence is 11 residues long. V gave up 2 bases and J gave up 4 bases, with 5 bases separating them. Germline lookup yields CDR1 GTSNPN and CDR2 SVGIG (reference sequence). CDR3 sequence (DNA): TGTGCCTGGAGTAGCTCCACTGAAGCTTTCTTT. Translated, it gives CAWSSSTEAFF.

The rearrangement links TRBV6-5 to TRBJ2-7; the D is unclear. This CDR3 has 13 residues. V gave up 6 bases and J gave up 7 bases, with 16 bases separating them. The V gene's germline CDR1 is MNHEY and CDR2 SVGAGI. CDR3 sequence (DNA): TGTGCCAGCAGCAGTAGACTCTTCGGGGAGCAGTACTTC. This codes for CASSSRLFGEQYF.

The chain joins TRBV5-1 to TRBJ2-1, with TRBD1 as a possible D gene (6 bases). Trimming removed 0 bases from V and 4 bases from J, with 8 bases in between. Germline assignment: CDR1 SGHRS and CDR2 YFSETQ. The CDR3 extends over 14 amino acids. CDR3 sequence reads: CASSLEGTYNEQFF. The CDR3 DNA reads TGCGCCAGCAGCTTGGAAGGGACATACAATGAGCAGTTCTTC. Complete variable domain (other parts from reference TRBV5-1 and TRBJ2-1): KAGVTQTPRYLIKTRGQQVTLSCSPISGHRSVSWYQQTPGQGLQFLFEYFSETQRNKGNFPGRFSGRQFSNSRSEMNVSTLELGDSALYLCASSLEGTYNEQFFGPGTRLTVL.

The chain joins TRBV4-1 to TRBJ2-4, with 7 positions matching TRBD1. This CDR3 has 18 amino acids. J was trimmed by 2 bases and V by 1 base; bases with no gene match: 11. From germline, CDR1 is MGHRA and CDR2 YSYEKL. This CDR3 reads CASSQALIGGISKNIQYF. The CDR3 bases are TGCGCCAGCAGCCAAGCCTTAATAGGGGGCATTTCCAAAAACATTCAGTACTTC.

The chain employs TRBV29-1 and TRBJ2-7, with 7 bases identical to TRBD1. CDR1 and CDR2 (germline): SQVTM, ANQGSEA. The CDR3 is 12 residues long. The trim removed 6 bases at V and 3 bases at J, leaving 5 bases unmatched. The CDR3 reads CSVRTGGYEQYF. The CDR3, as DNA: TGCAGCGTACGGACAGGCGGCTACGAGCAGTACTTC.

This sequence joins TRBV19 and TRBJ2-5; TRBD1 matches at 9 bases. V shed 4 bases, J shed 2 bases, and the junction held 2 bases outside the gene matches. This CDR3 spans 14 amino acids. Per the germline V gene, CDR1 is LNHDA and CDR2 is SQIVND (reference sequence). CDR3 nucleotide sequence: TGTGCCAGTAGTACAGGGACAGGGCAAGAGACCCAGTACTTC. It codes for CASSTGTGQETQYF.

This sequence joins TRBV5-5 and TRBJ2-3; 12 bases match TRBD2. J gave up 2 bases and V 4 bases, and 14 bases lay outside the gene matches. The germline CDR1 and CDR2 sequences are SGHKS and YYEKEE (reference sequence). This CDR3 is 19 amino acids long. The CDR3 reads CASSPRASGGARVTDTQYF. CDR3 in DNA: TGTGCCAGCAGCCCCAGGGCTAGCGGGGGGGCCAGGGTCACAGATACGCAGTATTTT. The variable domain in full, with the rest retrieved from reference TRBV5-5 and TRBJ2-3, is DAGVTQSPTHLIKTRGQQVTLRCSPISGHKSVSWYQQVLGQGPQFIFQYYEKEERGRGNFPDRFSARQFPNYSSELNVNALLLGDSALYLCASSPRASGGARVTDTQYFGPGTRLTVL.

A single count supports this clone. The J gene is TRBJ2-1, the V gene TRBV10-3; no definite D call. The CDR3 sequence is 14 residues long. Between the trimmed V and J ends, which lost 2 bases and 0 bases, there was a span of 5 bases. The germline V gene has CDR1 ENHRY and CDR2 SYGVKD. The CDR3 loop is CAISETGSYNEQFF. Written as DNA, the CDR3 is TGTGCCATCAGTGAGACTGGCTCCTACAATGAGCAGTTCTTC.

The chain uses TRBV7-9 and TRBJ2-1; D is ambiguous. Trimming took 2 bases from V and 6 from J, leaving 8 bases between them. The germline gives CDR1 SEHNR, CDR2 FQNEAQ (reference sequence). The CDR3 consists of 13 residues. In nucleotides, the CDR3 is TGTGCCAGCAGCTTACGGTACGGCAATGAGCAGTTCTTC. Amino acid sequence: CASSLRYGNEQFF.

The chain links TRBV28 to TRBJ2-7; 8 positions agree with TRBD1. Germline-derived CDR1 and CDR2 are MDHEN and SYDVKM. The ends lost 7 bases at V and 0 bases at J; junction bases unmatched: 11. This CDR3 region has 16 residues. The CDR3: CASNPSGQGPSYEQYV. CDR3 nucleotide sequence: TGTGCCAGCAATCCCTCCGGACAGGGCCCCTCCTACGAGCAGTACGTC.

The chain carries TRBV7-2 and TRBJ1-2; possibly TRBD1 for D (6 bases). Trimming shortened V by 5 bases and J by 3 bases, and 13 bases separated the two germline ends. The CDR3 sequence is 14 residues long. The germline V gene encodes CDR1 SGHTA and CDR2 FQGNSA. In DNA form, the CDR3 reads TGTGCCAGCAGCGGTACCACAGGGTACTATGGCTACACCTTC. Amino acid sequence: CASSGTTGYYGYTF.

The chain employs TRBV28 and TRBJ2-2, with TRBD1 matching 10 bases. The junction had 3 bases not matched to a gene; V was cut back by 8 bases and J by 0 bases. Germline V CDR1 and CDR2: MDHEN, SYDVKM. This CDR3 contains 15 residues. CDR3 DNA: TGTGCCAGCGTAGGACAGGGGGCGAACACCGGGGAGCTGTTTTTT. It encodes CASVGQGANTGELFF.